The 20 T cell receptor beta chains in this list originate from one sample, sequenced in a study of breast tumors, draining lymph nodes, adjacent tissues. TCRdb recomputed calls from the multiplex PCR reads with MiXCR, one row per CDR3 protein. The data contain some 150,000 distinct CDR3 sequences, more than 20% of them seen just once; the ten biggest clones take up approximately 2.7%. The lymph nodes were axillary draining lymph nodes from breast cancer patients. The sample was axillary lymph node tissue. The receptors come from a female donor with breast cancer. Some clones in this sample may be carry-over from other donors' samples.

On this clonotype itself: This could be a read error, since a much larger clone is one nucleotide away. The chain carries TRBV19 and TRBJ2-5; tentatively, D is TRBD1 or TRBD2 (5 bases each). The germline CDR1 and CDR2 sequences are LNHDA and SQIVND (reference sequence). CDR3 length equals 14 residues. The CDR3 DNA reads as TGTGCCAGTGGTATAGGGACCAACCAAGAGACCCAGTACTTC. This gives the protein CASGIGTNQETQYF.

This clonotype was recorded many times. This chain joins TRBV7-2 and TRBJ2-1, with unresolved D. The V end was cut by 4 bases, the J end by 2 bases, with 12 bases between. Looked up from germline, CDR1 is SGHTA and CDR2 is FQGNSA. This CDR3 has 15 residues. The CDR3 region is CASSSELFTYNEQFF. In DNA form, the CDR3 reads TGTGCCAGCAGCTCCGAACTATTCACCTACAATGAGCAGTTCTTC.

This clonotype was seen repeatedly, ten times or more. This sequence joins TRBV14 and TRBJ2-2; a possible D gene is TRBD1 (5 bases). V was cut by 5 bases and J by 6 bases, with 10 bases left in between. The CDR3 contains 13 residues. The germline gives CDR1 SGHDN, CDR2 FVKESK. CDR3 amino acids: CASSVTGSGELFF. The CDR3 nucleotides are TGTGCCAGCAGCGTCACAGGTTCCGGGGAGCTGTTTTTT.

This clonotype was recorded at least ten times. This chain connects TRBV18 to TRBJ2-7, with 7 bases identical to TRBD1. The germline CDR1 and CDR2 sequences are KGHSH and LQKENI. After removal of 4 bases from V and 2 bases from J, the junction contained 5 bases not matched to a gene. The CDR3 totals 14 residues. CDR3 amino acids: CASSRSGQTYEQYF. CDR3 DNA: TGTGCCAGCTCACGTTCGGGACAGACCTACGAGCAGTACTTC.

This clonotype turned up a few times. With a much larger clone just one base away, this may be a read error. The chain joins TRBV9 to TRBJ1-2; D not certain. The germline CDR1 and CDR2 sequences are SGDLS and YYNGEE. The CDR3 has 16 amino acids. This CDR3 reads CAGSVSSEPLGYGYTF. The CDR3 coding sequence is TGTGCCGGCAGCGTATCATCGGAGCCTCTTGGCTATGGCTACACCTTC.

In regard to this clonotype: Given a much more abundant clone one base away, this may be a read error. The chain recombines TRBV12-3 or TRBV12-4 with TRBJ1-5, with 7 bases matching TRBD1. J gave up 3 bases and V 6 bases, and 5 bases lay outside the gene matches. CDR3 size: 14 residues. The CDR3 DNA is TGTGCCAGCAGACGACAGGGAGACAATCAGCCCCAGCATTTT. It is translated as CASRRQGDNQPQHF.

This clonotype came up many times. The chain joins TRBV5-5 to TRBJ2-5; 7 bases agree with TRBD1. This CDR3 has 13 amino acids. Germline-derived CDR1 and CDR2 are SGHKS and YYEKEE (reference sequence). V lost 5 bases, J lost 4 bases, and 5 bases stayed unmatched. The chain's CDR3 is CASSGGQRETQYF. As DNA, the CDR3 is TGTGCCAGCAGTGGGGGACAGCGAGAGACCCAGTACTTC.

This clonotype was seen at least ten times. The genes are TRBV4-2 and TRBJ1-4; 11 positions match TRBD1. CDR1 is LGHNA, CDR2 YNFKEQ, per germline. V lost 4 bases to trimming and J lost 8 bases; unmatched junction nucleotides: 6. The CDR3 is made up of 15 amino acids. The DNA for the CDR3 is TGTGCCAGCAGCCTTCCCGGGACAGGGGGGGAAAAACTGTTTTTT. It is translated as CASSLPGTGGEKLFF.

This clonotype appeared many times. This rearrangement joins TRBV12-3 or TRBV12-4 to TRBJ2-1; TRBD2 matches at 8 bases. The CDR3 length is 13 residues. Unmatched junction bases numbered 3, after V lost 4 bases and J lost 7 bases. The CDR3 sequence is CASSSLAGNEQFF. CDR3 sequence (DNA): TGTGCCAGCAGTTCCTTAGCGGGGAATGAGCAGTTCTTC.

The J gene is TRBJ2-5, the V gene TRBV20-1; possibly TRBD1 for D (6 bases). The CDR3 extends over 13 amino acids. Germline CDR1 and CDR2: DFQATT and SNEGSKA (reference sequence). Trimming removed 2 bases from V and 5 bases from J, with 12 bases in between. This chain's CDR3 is CSARPTGYETQYF. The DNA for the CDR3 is TGCAGTGCTAGACCAACAGGGTATGAGACCCAGTACTTC.

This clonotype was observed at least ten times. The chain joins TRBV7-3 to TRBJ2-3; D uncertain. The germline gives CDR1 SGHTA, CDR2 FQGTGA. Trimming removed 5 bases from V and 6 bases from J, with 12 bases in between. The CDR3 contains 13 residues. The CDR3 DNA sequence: TGTGCCAGCAGCCCCGTGCGGACGGATACGCAGTATTTT. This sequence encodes CASSPVRTDTQYF.

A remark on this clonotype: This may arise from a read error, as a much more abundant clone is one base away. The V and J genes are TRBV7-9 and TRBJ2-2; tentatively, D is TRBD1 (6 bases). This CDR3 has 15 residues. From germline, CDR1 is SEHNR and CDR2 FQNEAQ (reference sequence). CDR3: CASSFSTTGTGEPFF. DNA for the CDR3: TGTGCCAGCAGCTTTTCCACCACAGGGACCGGGGAGCCGTTTTTT.

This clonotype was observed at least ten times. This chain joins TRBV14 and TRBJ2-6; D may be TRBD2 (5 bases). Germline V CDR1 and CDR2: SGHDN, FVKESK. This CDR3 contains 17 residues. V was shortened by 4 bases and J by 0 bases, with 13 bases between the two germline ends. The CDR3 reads CASSPRGSTSGANVLTF. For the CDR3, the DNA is TGTGCCAGCAGCCCACGGGGTTCGACCTCTGGGGCCAACGTCCTGACTTTC.

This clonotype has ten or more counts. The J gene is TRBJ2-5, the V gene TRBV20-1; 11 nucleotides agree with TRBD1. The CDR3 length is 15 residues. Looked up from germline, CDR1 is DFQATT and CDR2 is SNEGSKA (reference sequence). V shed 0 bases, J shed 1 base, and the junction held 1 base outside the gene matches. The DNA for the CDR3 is TGCAGTGCTAGAGAGGACAGGGGGCTCCAAGAGACCCAGTACTTC. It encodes CSAREDRGLQETQYF.

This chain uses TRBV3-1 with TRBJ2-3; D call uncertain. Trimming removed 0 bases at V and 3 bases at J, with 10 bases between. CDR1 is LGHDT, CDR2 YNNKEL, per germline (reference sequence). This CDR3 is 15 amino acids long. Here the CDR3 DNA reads TGTGCCAGCAGCCAAGAAGGGATATATACAGATACGCAGTATTTT. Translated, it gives CASSQEGIYTDTQYF.

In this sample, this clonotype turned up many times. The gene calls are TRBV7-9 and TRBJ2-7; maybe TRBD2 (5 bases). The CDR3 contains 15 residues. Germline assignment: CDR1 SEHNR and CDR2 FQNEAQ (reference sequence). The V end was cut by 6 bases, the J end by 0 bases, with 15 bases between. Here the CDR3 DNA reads TGTGCCAGCAGTCTCCTAGTCGGGGACTCCTACGAGCAGTACTTC. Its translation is CASSLLVGDSYEQYF. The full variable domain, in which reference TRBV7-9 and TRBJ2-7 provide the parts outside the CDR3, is DTGVSQNPRHKITKRGQNVTFRCDPISEHNRLYWYRQTLGQGPEFLTYFQNEAQLEKSRLLSDRFSAERPKGSFSTLEIQRTEQGDSAMYLCASSLLVGDSYEQYFGPGTRLTVT.

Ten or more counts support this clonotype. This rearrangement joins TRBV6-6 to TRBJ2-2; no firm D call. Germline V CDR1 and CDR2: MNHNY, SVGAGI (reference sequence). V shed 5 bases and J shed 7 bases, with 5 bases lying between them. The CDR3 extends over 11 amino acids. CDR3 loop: CASSKGGELFF. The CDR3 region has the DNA TGTGCCAGCAGTAAGGGCGGGGAGCTGTTTTTT.

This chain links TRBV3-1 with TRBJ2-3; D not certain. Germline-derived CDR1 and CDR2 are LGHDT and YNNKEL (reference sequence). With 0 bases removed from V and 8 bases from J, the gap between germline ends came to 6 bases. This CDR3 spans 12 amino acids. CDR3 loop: CASSQDWGTQYF. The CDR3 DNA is TGTGCCAGCAGCCAAGACTGGGGTACGCAGTATTTT.

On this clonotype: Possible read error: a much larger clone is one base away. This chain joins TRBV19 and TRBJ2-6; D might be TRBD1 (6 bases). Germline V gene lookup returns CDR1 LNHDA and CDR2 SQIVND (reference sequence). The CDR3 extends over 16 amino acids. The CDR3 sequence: CVSSRQGSFGANVLTF. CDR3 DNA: TGTGTCAGTAGTCGGCAGGGGAGTTTTGGGGCCAACGTCCTGACTTTC.

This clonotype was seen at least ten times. CDR3 bases: TGTGCCATCAGTGAGTCGAGCGGGCTGGGCACGCAGTATTTT. Translated, it gives CAISESSGLGTQYF. This sequence joins TRBV10-3 and TRBJ2-3; possibly TRBD2 for D (6 bases). This CDR3 has 14 residues. Germline V lookup: CDR1 ENHRY, CDR2 SYGVKD. The V gene lost 0 bases and the J gene lost 9 bases, with 13 bases spanning the gap.